This is a list of T cell receptor beta chains from one sample in a study of beta chain features in type 1 diabetes. The repertoire was sequenced with immunoSEQ multiplex PCR; TCRdb's copy has only in-frame clones and lacks some. The sample has 400,000 or so clones, around a tenth seen once. Sequenced sample: central memory CD4+ T cells from blood. Receptors originate from a man aged 25-40 years with type 1 diabetes. The CDR3 runs from the conserved cysteine through the conserved F or W. The D gene is left open where the match is weak. Some rows have no size entry. The others give once, few or many, or a class for an expanded clone.

TRBV9,TRBJ2-3,.,.,CASTQDPTDTQYF,TGTGCCAGCACCCAAGATCCGACAGATACGCAGTATTTT
TRBV6-1,TRBJ2-3,TRBD2,.,CASTKAGDTQYF,TGTGCCAGCACCAAAGCGGGGGATACGCAGTATTTT
TRBV28,TRBJ1-4,.,few,CASSLPPEEKLFF,TGTGCCAGCAGCCTCCCCCCTGAGGAGAAACTGTTTTTT
TRBV28,TRBJ1-4,.,.,CASSDSFNEKLFF,TGTGCCAGCAGTGACAGTTTTAATGAAAAACTGTTTTTT
TRBV6-5,TRBJ1-2,.,few,CASTLGGVNYGYTF,TGTGCCAGCACCCTCGGAGGGGTCAACTATGGCTACACCTTC
TRBV20-1,TRBJ2-5,.,few,CSLKGETQYF,TGCAGCCTAAAAGGAGAGACCCAGTACTTC
TRBV30,TRBJ1-1,.,few,CAWTGSGTEAFF,TGTGCCTGGACCGGGTCGGGGACTGAAGCTTTCTTT
TRBV27,TRBJ1-5,.,few,CASRSIGNSNQPQHF,TGTGCCAGCAGATCCATAGGCAATAGCAATCAGCCCCAGCATTTT
TRBV15,TRBJ2-1,.,few,CATSTREPDRERTNEQFF,TGTGCCACCAGCACGCGGGAACCCGACAGGGAGAGAACCAATGAGCAGTTCTTC
TRBV18,TRBJ2-7,.,few,CASSLETGSEQYF,TGTGCCAGCTCACTCGAGACAGGTAGCGAGCAGTACTTC
TRBV6-1,TRBJ2-7,TRBD1,.,CASSERGQAYEQYF,TGTGCCAGCAGTGAACGGGGACAGGCGTACGAGCAGTACTTC
TRBV6-5,TRBJ2-3,.,.,CASTPAGTDTQYF,TGTGCCAGCACTCCGGCAGGGACAGATACGCAGTATTTT
TRBV6-6,TRBJ2-7,.,.,CASSYGRASYEQYF,TGTGCCAGCAGTTACGGCAGGGCATCCTACGAGCAGTACTTC
TRBV14,TRBJ1-3,.,many,CASSQELQGHGNTIYF,TGTGCCAGCAGCCAAGAGTTGCAGGGACATGGAAACACCATATATTTT
TRBV19,TRBJ1-1,.,many,CASKMGRPENTEAFF,TGTGCCAGTAAAATGGGACGCCCAGAGAACACTGAAGCTTTCTTT
TRBV9,TRBJ2-1,.,few,CASSVGRNNEQFF,TGTGCCAGCAGCGTAGGCAGGAACAATGAGCAGTTCTTC
TRBV6-6,TRBJ1-1,.,few,CASRPGVDTEAFF,TGTGCCAGCAGGCCAGGGGTGGACACTGAAGCTTTCTTT
TRBV7-9,TRBJ2-5,.,few,CASSPREEQETQYF,TGTGCCAGCAGCCCCCGAGAAGAACAAGAGACCCAGTACTTC
TRBV5-1,TRBJ1-1,.,few,CASSFVGAEAFF,TGCGCCAGCAGCTTCGTTGGGGCTGAAGCTTTCTTT
TRBV7-2,TRBJ2-3,TRBD1,few,CASRDLKGAVDTQYF,TGTGCCAGCCGGGACCTGAAGGGGGCCGTGGATACGCAGTATTTT
TRBV7-9,TRBJ1-1,.,.,CASSSQMRTEAFF,TGTGCCAGCAGCTCTCAAATGCGGACTGAAGCTTTCTTT
TRBV5-1,TRBJ2-2,.,few,CASRIGPPPITGELFF,TGCGCCAGCAGAATAGGACCACCCCCTATTACCGGGGAGCTGTTTTTT
TRBV25-1,TRBJ2-7,.,.,CASSEQEQTYEQYF,TGTGCCAGCAGTGAGCAGGAACAAACCTACGAGCAGTACTTC
TRBV19,TRBJ1-1,TRBD1,.,CASSPRGQGITEAFF,TGTGCCAGTAGTCCAAGGGGGCAGGGGATCACTGAAGCTTTCTTT
TRBV7-2,TRBJ2-5,.,few,CASSYGGGFQETQYF,TGTGCCAGCAGCTACGGGGGCGGGTTCCAAGAGACCCAGTACTTC
TRBV7-9,TRBJ1-2,.,many,CASSLVTAGADGYTF,TGTGCCAGCAGCTTAGTGACGGCGGGCGCGGATGGCTACACCTTC
TRBV5-1,TRBJ1-2,.,few,CASSLDQSVSSYGYTF,TGCGCCAGCAGCTTGGACCAATCAGTGAGCTCATATGGCTACACCTTC
TRBV5-6,TRBJ1-5,.,.,CASSFGSGSQPQHF,TGTGCCAGCAGCTTCGGGTCAGGGAGTCAGCCCCAGCATTTT
TRBV23-1,TRBJ1-6,TRBD1,.,CASSQSLQGAINSPLHF,TGCGCCAGCAGTCAATCCCTACAGGGGGCCATTAATTCACCCCTCCACTTT
TRBV10-3,TRBJ2-7,TRBD2,many,CAISAGGRTYEQYF,TGTGCCATCAGTGCGGGCGGGAGGACCTACGAGCAGTACTTC
TRBV4-3,TRBJ2-5,.,few,CASSRGSETQYF,TGCGCCAGCAGCCGGGGTAGCGAGACCCAGTACTTC
TRBV28,TRBJ1-1,.,.,CASSPHGTVNTEAFF,TGTGCCAGCAGTCCCCATGGGACGGTGAACACTGAAGCTTTCTTT
TRBV28,TRBJ1-5,.,.,CASSSGPPPHF,TGTGCCAGCAGTTCGGGACCGCCTCCGCATTTT
TRBV5-1,TRBJ2-3,.,many,CASTMGLPTDTQYF,TGCGCCAGCACTATGGGACTTCCCACAGATACGCAGTATTTT
TRBV27,TRBJ1-1,.,.,CASSSIRNTEAFF,TGTGCCAGCAGTTCAATAAGAAACACTGAAGCTTTCTTT
TRBV10-3,TRBJ2-4,TRBD2,few,CAISEGQGGGKVQYF,TGTGCCATCAGTGAGGGGCAGGGCGGGGGAAAGGTTCAGTACTTC
TRBV7-7,TRBJ2-2,TRBD1,.,CASSLGQGGTGELFF,TGTGCTAGCAGCTTGGGACAGGGGGGGACCGGGGAGCTGTTTTTT
TRBV28,TRBJ2-1,TRBD2,few,CASSPRAGRGLNEQFF,TGTGCCAGCAGTCCGCGAGCGGGGCGCGGCCTGAATGAGCAGTTCTTC
TRBV28,TRBJ2-3,.,.,CASSTGLHRYF,TGTGCCAGCAGTACAGGGCTTCATCGGTATTTT
TRBV7-9,TRBJ2-1,TRBD1,.,CASSLVRGYEQFF,TGTGCCAGCAGCTTAGTCAGGGGGTATGAGCAGTTCTTC
TRBV6-5,TRBJ1-5,.,few,CASSYDGGGGQPQHF,TGTGCCAGCAGTTATGACGGGGGGGGAGGACAGCCCCAGCATTTT
TRBV7-3,TRBJ2-5,TRBD1,.,CASSASGGAPQGETQYF,TGTGCCAGCAGCGCCTCAGGGGGCGCTCCCCAGGGGGAGACCCAGTACTTC
TRBV9,TRBJ2-2,.,.,CASSAPDNRITGELFF,TGTGCCAGCAGCGCTCCGGACAACAGGATTACCGGGGAGCTGTTTTTT